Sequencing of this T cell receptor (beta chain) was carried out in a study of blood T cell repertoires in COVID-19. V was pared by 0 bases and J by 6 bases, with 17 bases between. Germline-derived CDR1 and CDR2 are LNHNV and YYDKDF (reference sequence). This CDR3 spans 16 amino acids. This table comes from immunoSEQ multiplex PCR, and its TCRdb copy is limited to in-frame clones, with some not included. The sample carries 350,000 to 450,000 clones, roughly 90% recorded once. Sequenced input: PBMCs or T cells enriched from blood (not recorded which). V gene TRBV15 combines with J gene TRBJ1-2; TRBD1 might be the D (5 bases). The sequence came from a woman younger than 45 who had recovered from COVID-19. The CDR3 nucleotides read TGTGCCACCAGCAGAGAGCTTTTGGGCCAGGGTGATGGCTACACCTTC. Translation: CATSRELLGQGDGYTF.